Below are 24 T cell receptor beta chains sequenced from a single sample in a study of T and B cells in COVID-19 patients. TRB was amplified from about 260-540 ng of blood genomic DNA. TRB rearrangements were amplified by multiplex PCR with BIOMED2 TRB-A/B primers. Using its own MiXCR run on the multiplex PCR reads, TCRdb lists one record per CDR3 protein. The table lists more than 550 distinct CDR3 sequences, around 28% of them singletons, with approximately 33% in the top ten. Sequencing was carried out using blood. The receptor set was obtained from a human donor with active COVID-19.

The chain couples TRBV2 to TRBJ2-1; 11 bases fit TRBD2. V dropped 6 bases and J dropped 1; count of bases not matched to a gene: 8. CDR1 is SNHLY, CDR2 FYNNEI, per germline. This CDR3 contains 17 residues. CDR3 coding DNA: TGTGCCAGCAGGTTAGCGGGGGGGCAAAGGTCCTACAATGAGCAGTTCTTC. It is translated as CASRLAGGQRSYNEQFF.

This chain links TRBV13 with TRBJ2-7; 8 nucleotides agree with TRBD1. V shed 6 bases and J 6 bases; nucleotides not matched to a gene: 13. Germline-derived CDR1 and CDR2 are PRHDT and FYEKMQ (reference sequence). There are 15 residues in the CDR3. In nucleotides, the CDR3 is TGTGCCAGCAGAAATCCGGGACAGGTAGCTGGCGAGCAGTACTTC. Protein product: CASRNPGQVAGEQYF.

The genes are TRBV20-1 and TRBJ1-1; 8 nucleotides align to TRBD1. Per germline, CDR1 DFQATT and CDR2 SNEGSKA (reference sequence). Trimming removed 3 bases from V and 3 bases from J; junction bases left unmatched: 6. The CDR3 runs 14 residues. The CDR3 sequence is CSARLLQGDTEAFF. The CDR3 DNA reads as TGCAGTGCTAGGTTATTACAGGGGGACACTGAAGCTTTCTTT.

This clonotype is termed large. CDR3 sequence: CASSWGTSGEQYF. The CDR3 DNA follows: TGTGCCAGCAGCTGGGGGACTTCGGGAGAGCAGTACTTC. The rearrangement uses TRBV5-4 and TRBJ2-7, with D perhaps matching TRBD2 (6 bases). Germline-derived CDR1 and CDR2 are SGHNT and YYREEE (reference sequence). The germline V and J ends were trimmed by 3 bases and 7 bases, with 14 bases remaining between them. CDR3 length: 13 amino acids.

In its sample, this clonotype ranks as large. The gene calls are TRBV27 and TRBJ2-7; D is ambiguous. The CDR3 consists of 14 residues. V gave up 2 bases and J gave up 2 bases, with 10 bases separating them. Per the germline V gene, CDR1 is MNHEY and CDR2 is SMNVEV (reference sequence). The CDR3 here is CASSLIGQPYEQYF. CDR3 nucleotides: TGTGCCAGCAGTTTAATAGGGCAGCCCTACGAGCAGTACTTC.

The rearrangement links TRBV5-5 to TRBJ2-1; the D gene is possibly TRBD1 (7 bases). V was trimmed by 0 bases and J by 1 base, leaving 17 bases between them. The CDR3 contains 18 residues. The V gene's germline CDR1 is SGHKS and CDR2 YYEKEE (reference sequence). The DNA for the CDR3 is TGTGCCAGCAGCTTGGGGCCAGGGGGGCACACATCCTACAATGAGCAGTTCTTC. Translation: CASSLGPGGHTSYNEQFF.

The chain couples TRBV7-3 to TRBJ2-1; D remains unclear. Germline V gene sequence: CDR1 SGHTA, CDR2 FQGTGA. There are 14 residues in the CDR3. V was cut by 1 base and J by 6 bases, with 10 bases left in between. In DNA form, the CDR3 reads TGTGCCAGCAGCTTAAGTGTTACCAGCAATGAGCAGTTCTTC. Its protein product is CASSLSVTSNEQFF.

This clonotype is judged large. The genes are TRBV29-1 and TRBJ2-7, with 10 bases lining up with TRBD1. Germline V gene lookup returns CDR1 SQVTM and CDR2 ANQGSEA. Germline trimming cut 2 bases from V and 5 bases from J; bases unmatched to any gene: 3. The CDR3 has 13 residues. The CDR3 DNA is TGCAGCGTTGAACGACAGGGGGCGGACGAGCAGTACTTC. Residues: CSVERQGADEQYF.

This clonotype was counted a few times. V and J are TRBV9 and TRBJ2-3, with unresolved D. Germline CDR1 is SGDLS and CDR2 is YYNGEE. The CDR3 consists of 12 residues. The V gene lost 3 bases and the J gene lost 2 bases, with 4 bases spanning the gap. CDR3 nucleotide sequence: TGTGCCAGCAGCGCAAACACAGATACGCAGTATTTT. Translated, it gives CASSANTDTQYF.

This clonotype is judged medium-sized (0.01 to 0.1%). V usage is TRBV6-2 or TRBV6-3 and J usage is TRBJ2-3, with 8 bases identical to TRBD2. V trimming: 5 bases; J trimming: 9 bases; junction bases outside the gene matches: 4. Germline loops: CDR1 MNHEY, CDR2 SVGEGT. The CDR3 is 12 amino acids. CDR3 sequence reads: CASSRLAGTQYF. The DNA of the CDR3 is TGTGCCAGCAGTCGCTTAGCGGGGACGCAGTATTTT.

This clonotype appeared a single time. The chain is built from TRBV13 and TRBJ2-5; D may correspond to TRBD1 or TRBD2 (5 bases each). The CDR3 is 14 amino acids. V was pared by 2 bases and J by 7 bases, with 14 bases between. Germline CDR1 is PRHDT and CDR2 is FYEKMQ (reference sequence). The CDR3 here is CASSLPDGTGTQYF. CDR3 coding DNA: TGTGCCAGCAGCTTACCGGACGGGACCGGGACCCAGTACTTC.

By share, this clonotype ranks as large. This chain links TRBV18 with TRBJ2-1; D is ambiguous. Germline V CDR1 and CDR2: KGHSH, LQKENI. The CDR3 is made up of 13 amino acids. Trimming shortened V by 3 bases and J by 8 bases, and 11 bases separated the two germline ends. CDR3 sequence reads: CASSPPNADEQFF. The DNA of the CDR3 is TGTGCCAGCTCACCCCCGAACGCGGATGAGCAGTTCTTC.

This clonotype was found a few times. The chain recombines TRBV5-1 with TRBJ2-3; perhaps TRBD2 as D (6 bases). From germline, CDR1 is SGHRS and CDR2 YFSETQ. This CDR3 contains 15 residues. The germline V and J ends were trimmed by 0 bases and 4 bases, with 12 bases remaining between them. The CDR3 sequence: CASSLARGNADTQYF. The CDR3 DNA sequence: TGCGCCAGCAGCTTGGCGCGGGGAAACGCAGATACGCAGTATTTT.

A note on this clonotype: This may stem from a read error, because a much larger clone lies one nucleotide away. The chain combines TRBV7-9 with TRBJ1-1; 7 bases line up with TRBD1. Germline CDR1 is SEHNR and CDR2 is FQNEAQ (reference sequence). CDR3 length: 13 amino acids. DNA of the CDR3: TGTGCCAGCAGCTCACAGGGGAACACTAAAGCTTTCTTT. It encodes CASSSQGNTKAFF.

Only a few counts were recorded for this clonotype. The chain joins TRBV4-1 to TRBJ2-7; 10 bases fit TRBD2. With 0 bases clipped from V and 0 bases from J, the junction kept 20 bases outside the gene matches. The CDR3 has 22 residues. CDR1 and CDR2 (germline): MGHRA, YSYEKL. CDR3 sequence: CASSQDWILGGLAGESSYEQYF. CDR3 coding DNA: TGCGCCAGCAGCCAAGATTGGATCCTGGGGGGGCTAGCGGGGGAAAGCTCCTACGAGCAGTACTTC.

This clonotype was seen once. The J gene is TRBJ1-2, the V gene TRBV27, with D possibly TRBD1 on 5 matching bases. The CDR3 covers 14 residues. Germline V gene sequence: CDR1 MNHEY, CDR2 SMNVEV (reference sequence). Deletions cut 2 bases from V and 11 bases from J, with 18 bases between. In nucleotides, the CDR3 is TGTGCCAGCAGTTTAGCCGGGACCACCCTGGGGTACACCTTC. Encoded protein: CASSLAGTTLGYTF.

In its sample, this clonotype is large. The rearrangement links TRBV13 to TRBJ2-4; D perhaps matches TRBD2 (5 bases). The CDR3 spans 15 residues. Germline-derived CDR1 and CDR2 are PRHDT and FYEKMQ (reference sequence). V lost 1 base, J lost 2 bases, and 9 bases lay in between. The chain's CDR3 is CASSLDGEPKNIQYF. The CDR3, as DNA: TGTGCCAGCAGCTTAGACGGGGAGCCCAAAAACATTCAGTACTTC.

This sequence joins TRBV4-1 and TRBJ2-1; weak D call: TRBD2 (7 bases). Germline CDR1 and CDR2: MGHRA and YSYEKL. CDR3 length: 15 amino acids. Trimming left V 4 bases short and J 7 bases short, with 17 bases between. The CDR3 protein is CASSRTSVGTNEQFF. CDR3 nucleotide sequence: TGCGCCAGCAGCCGGACTAGTGTGGGGACAAATGAGCAGTTCTTC.

By share, this clonotype counts as hyperexpanded. This chain connects TRBV5-5 to TRBJ1-6; the match to TRBD1 covers 8 bases. The CDR3 sequence is 17 residues long. Germline V gene sequence: CDR1 SGHKS, CDR2 YYEKEE (reference sequence). V was pared by 2 bases and J by 8 bases, with 12 bases of the junction left unmatched. CDR3 in amino acids: CASSFGVAGGIYSPLHF. CDR3 in DNA: TGTGCCAGCAGCTTCGGGGTGGCAGGGGGCATATATTCACCCCTCCACTTT.

For this clonotype: A junction end diverges from the germline sequence, so it may reflect a read error. The V gene is TRBV6-5, the J gene TRBJ2-3, with 12 bases fitting TRBD2. The CDR3 is 17 residues long. Germline CDR1 MNHEY, CDR2 SVGAGI. CDR3 protein: CASRYWTSGEAPYTQYF. The CDR3 nucleotides are TGTGCCAGCCGTTACTGGACTAGCGGGGAGGCTCCATATACGCAGTATTTT.

A note on this clonotype: A much larger clone lies one base from this, so it may be a read error. V and J are TRBV5-1 and TRBJ2-4; the D gene is possibly TRBD1 (5 bases). Trimming pared 3 bases from V and 1 base from J, leaving 14 bases between. The length of the CDR3 is 16 residues. CDR1 and CDR2 (germline): SGHRS, YFSETQ. The chain's CDR3 is CASSSLGVMAKNIQYF. DNA of the CDR3: TGCGCCAGCAGCTCCTTAGGGGTTATGGCCAAAAACATTCAGTACTTC.

This clonotype ranks as large. The DNA of the CDR3 is TGTGCCAGTACCCTACTGGGTGGCAATCAGCCCCAGCATTTT. Translating it yields CASTLLGGNQPQHF. The chain has TRBV19 and TRBJ1-5; D not resolved. V lost 7 bases to trimming and J lost 2 bases, with 12 bases between them. The CDR3 runs 14 residues. Germline loops: CDR1 LNHDA, CDR2 SQIVND (reference sequence).

This clonotype has only a few counts. This chain links TRBV19 with TRBJ1-2; perhaps TRBD1 as D (5 bases). V was shortened by 6 bases and J by 8 bases, with 10 bases between the two germline ends. This CDR3 comprises 11 residues. Germline V gene lookup returns CDR1 LNHDA and CDR2 SQIVND (reference sequence). In DNA form, the CDR3 reads TGTGCCAGTAGCCCGGACACCGGCTACACCTTC. Translated: CASSPDTGYTF.

The chain is built from TRBV27 and TRBJ2-3, with 7 nucleotides matching TRBD2. V gave up 8 bases and J gave up 0 bases; unmatched junction bases: 11. This CDR3 contains 16 residues. Germline loops: CDR1 MNHEY, CDR2 SMNVEV (reference sequence). The CDR3, as DNA: TGTGCCAGCGGGGAGGGGCTAGCGCGTAGCACAGATACGCAGTATTTT. Residues: CASGEGLARSTDTQYF.